These 16 T cell receptor beta chains share one sample of origin, sequenced in a study of vaccination effects on CD4 cells after COVID-19. Repertoires were generated with immunoSEQ multiplex PCR, while TCRdb's copy carries only in-frame clones and drops some. This sample carries about 28,000 clones, over 55% of them seen once, and the ten largest clones take roughly 9%. Antigen-specific CD4+ T cells were first expanded with viral peptide pools by the ViraFEST assay and only then sequenced. With approximately 10 days of culture completed, CD4+ T cells were isolated. Participants completed two doses of the BNT162b2 or mRNA-1273 vaccine. Their specific antigens are unknown. The specimen was CD4+ T cells from PBMCs cultured with HCoV-NL63 spike peptides, collected after COVID-19 vaccination. The receptors were sampled from a human donor who received a COVID-19 vaccine.

The chain joins TRBV11-2 to TRBJ2-6; 7 bases map to TRBD1. CDR3 size: 19 residues. The J segment lost 0 bases and the V segment lost 5 bases, leaving 13 bases of the junction unmatched. Germline CDR1 and CDR2: SGHAT and FQNNGV. The CDR3, as DNA: TGTGCCAGCAGCCACGTCCGCCGGGACAGAAGCTCTGGGGCCAACGTCCTGACTTTC. Residues: CASSHVRRDRSSGANVLTF.

This chain connects TRBV3-1 (or the pseudogene TRBV3-2) to TRBJ2-1; D may be TRBD2 (5 bases). Germline CDR1 and CDR2: LGHDT and YNNKEL (reference sequence). This CDR3 region has 16 residues. Trimming left V 1 base short and J 5 bases short, with 15 bases between. The CDR3 protein is CASSQVWKTIDNEQFF. The CDR3, as DNA: TGTGCCAGCAGCCAAGTGTGGAAGACTATTGACAATGAGCAGTTCTTC.

V usage is TRBV10-3 and J usage is TRBJ2-5, with no clear D. Germline assignment: CDR1 ENHRY and CDR2 SYGVKD. The CDR3 has 12 residues. Trimming removed 0 bases at V and 4 bases at J, with 3 bases between. CDR3: CAISESLETQYF. The CDR3 DNA is TGTGCCATCAGTGAGTCACTAGAGACCCAGTACTTC.

This clone has a single count. This chain connects TRBV19 to TRBJ2-1, with TRBD2 matching over 15 bases. CDR3 length: 16 amino acids. The germline CDR1 and CDR2 sequences are LNHDA and SQIVND (reference sequence). Losses at the gene ends were 10 bases for V and 2 bases for J; bases not matched to a gene: 6. The CDR3 DNA sequence: TGTGCCACCAAGGGACTAGCGGGAGGAACCTACAATGAGCAGTTCTTC. It translates to CATKGLAGGTYNEQFF.

A few counts support this clone. The chain couples TRBV2 to TRBJ2-7; TRBD2 aligns across 11 bases. Germline V lookup: CDR1 SNHLY, CDR2 FYNNEI. This CDR3 spans 14 amino acids. V trimming: 8 bases; J trimming: 1 base; junction bases outside the gene matches: 4. This chain's CDR3 is CASVIAGGSYEQYF. The CDR3 coding sequence is TGTGCCAGCGTCATAGCGGGAGGGTCCTACGAGCAGTACTTC.

The chain couples TRBV6-5 to TRBJ2-3; weak D call: TRBD1 (5 bases). Germline CDR1 and CDR2: MNHEY and SVGAGI. This CDR3 region has 14 residues. V was clipped by 4 bases and J by 5 bases, with 13 bases between them. CDR3 sequence (DNA): TGTGCCAGCAGTTCAGGGTTTGTTGGAGATACGCAGTATTTT. It is translated as CASSSGFVGDTQYF.

The chain is built from TRBV12-3 or TRBV12-4 and TRBJ1-4; D remains ambiguous. The CDR3 contains 13 residues. V lost 1 base and J lost 7, with 7 bases in between. CDR3 sequence (DNA): TGTGCCAGCAGTTTAGAGTCGGGTGAAAAACTGTTTTTT. It is translated as CASSLESGEKLFF.

This clone was seen more than once but under ten times. The chain uses TRBV5-1 and TRBJ2-5, with D perhaps TRBD1 (6 bases). This CDR3 has 13 residues. Germline assignment: CDR1 SGHRS and CDR2 YFSETQ. The V gene lost 5 bases and the J gene lost 5 bases, with 13 bases spanning the gap. This CDR3 reads CASSTGFLETQYF. The CDR3 nucleotides read TGCGCCAGCAGTACAGGGTTTTTGGAGACCCAGTACTTC. The variable domain in full, completed from reference TRBV5-1 and TRBJ2-5, reads KAGVTQTPRYLIKTRGQQVTLSCSPISGHRSVSWYQQTPGQGLQFLFEYFSETQRNKGNFPGRFSGRQFSNSRSEMNVSTLELGDSALYLCASSTGFLETQYFGPGTRLLVL.

This clone was counted only a few times. Additional DNA sequences in this sample encode the identical CDR3. This chain connects TRBV30 to TRBJ1-5; D is uncertain. CDR3 length equals 13 residues. Trimming pared 0 bases from V and 2 bases from J, leaving 5 bases between. Germline V gene lookup returns CDR1 GTSNPN and CDR2 SVGIG (reference sequence). CDR3 protein: CAWSVQRNQPQHF. In nucleotides, the CDR3 is TGTGCCTGGAGTGTACAACGCAATCAGCCCCAGCATTTT. Drawing the rest from reference TRBV30 and TRBJ1-5, the complete variable domain is SQTIHQWPATLVQPVGSPLSLECTVEGTSNPNLYWYRQAAGRGLQLLFYSVGIGQISSEVPQNLSASRPQDRQFILSSKKLLLSDSGFYLCAWSVQRNQPQHFGDGTRLSIL.

V usage is TRBV18 and J usage is TRBJ2-3, with a weak D call TRBD1 (6 bases). V lost 6 bases and J 6 bases, leaving 13 bases between the germline ends. The CDR3 extends over 13 amino acids. Germline V gene data show CDR1 as KGHSH and CDR2 as LQKENI. The CDR3 nucleotides read TGTGCCAGCTCTTACAGACAGGCGGATACGCAGTATTTT. It codes for CASSYRQADTQYF.

This chain connects TRBV5-1 to TRBJ2-5, with 11 positions matching TRBD2. In germline, CDR1 is SGHRS, CDR2 YFSETQ. The length of the CDR3 is 15 residues. V was clipped by 4 bases and J by 5 bases; unmatched bases: 7. The CDR3: CASSPGTSGGETQYF. In DNA form, the CDR3 reads TGCGCCAGCAGCCCCGGGACTAGCGGAGGGGAGACCCAGTACTTC.

This clone was counted a few times. The chain is built from TRBV7-9 and TRBJ2-1, with TRBD1 identical over 7 bases. Trimming took 5 bases from V and 8 from J; bases not matched to a gene: 12. Germline V CDR1 and CDR2: SEHNR, FQNEAQ (reference sequence). This CDR3 is 15 amino acids long. Here the CDR3 DNA reads TGTGCCAGCAGCCGTCGGGACAGCTTAGGCCATGAGCAGTTCTTC. Translated: CASSRRDSLGHEQFF.

The chain carries TRBV5-4 and TRBJ1-2; unclear D gene. Deletions cut 2 bases from V and 0 bases from J, with 5 bases between. CDR1 and CDR2 from the germline V gene are SGHNT and YYREEE (reference sequence). The CDR3 length is 13 residues. The CDR3 sequence is CASSFLSNYGYTF. As DNA, the CDR3 is TGTGCCAGCAGCTTCCTCTCTAACTATGGCTACACCTTC.

The V call is TRBV25-1, the J call TRBJ1-5; 9 bases agree with TRBD1. Germline V gene data show CDR1 as MGHDK and CDR2 as SYGVNS. Trimming took 9 bases from V and 7 from J; bases not matched to a gene: 7. This CDR3 contains 13 residues. CDR3 sequence (DNA): TGTGCCAGTACAGGGGGCGGAGGGCAGCCCCAGCATTTT. Translation gives CASTGGGGQPQHF.

This clone was seen a single time. The V call is TRBV11-2, the J call TRBJ2-5; 11 bases are a match to TRBD2. The CDR3 spans 18 residues. Germline V CDR1 and CDR2: SGHAT, FQNNGV. Trimming removed 1 base from V and 5 bases from J; junction bases left unmatched: 12. DNA of the CDR3: TGTGCCAGCAGCTTAGTGGGTTTAGCGGGAGGGCCATTGGAGACCCAGTACTTC. Its translation: CASSLVGLAGGPLETQYF.

Concerning this clone itself: Germline and junction disagree at one end, which may indicate a read error. The CDR3 nucleotides read TGTGCCAGCTCGACTATCGGGACGGGGAACGCTGAAGCTTTCTTT. It specifies CASSTIGTGNAEAFF. The chain carries TRBV18 and TRBJ1-1; tentative D call: TRBD1 (5 bases). There are 15 residues in the CDR3. The germline V gene encodes CDR1 KGHSH and CDR2 LQKENI.